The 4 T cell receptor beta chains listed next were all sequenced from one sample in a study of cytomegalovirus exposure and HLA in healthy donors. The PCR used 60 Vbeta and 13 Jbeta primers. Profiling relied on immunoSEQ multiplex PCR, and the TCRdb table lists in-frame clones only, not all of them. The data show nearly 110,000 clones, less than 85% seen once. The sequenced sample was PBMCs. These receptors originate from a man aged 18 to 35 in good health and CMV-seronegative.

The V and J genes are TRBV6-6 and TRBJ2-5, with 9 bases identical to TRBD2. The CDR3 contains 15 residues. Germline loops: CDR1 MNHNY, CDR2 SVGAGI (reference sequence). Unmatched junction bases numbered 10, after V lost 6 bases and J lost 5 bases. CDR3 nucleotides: TGTGCCAGCAGGGGGAGGGCGGGGGGGCAGGAGACCCAGTACTTC. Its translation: CASRGRAGGQETQYF.

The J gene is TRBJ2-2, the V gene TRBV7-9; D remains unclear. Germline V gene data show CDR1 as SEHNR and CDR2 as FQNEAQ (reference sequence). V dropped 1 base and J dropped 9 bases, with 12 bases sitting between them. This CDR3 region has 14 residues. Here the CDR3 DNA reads TGTGCCAGCAGCTTAGGGCCGCTGGTTCGGGAGCTGTTTTTT. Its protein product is CASSLGPLVRELFF.

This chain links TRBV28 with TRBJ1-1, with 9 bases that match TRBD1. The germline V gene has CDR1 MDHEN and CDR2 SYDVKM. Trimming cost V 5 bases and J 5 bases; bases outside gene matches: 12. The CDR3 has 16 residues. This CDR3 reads CASSEQGARFGTEAFF. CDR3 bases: TGTGCCAGCAGTGAACAGGGGGCGCGGTTCGGTACTGAAGCTTTCTTT.

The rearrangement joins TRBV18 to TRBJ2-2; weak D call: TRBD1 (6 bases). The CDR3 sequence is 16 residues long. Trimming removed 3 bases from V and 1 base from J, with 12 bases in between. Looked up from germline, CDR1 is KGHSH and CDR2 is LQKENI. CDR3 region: CASSPIRQVNTGELFF. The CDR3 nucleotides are TGTGCCAGCTCACCGATTCGACAGGTGAACACCGGGGAGCTGTTTTTT.